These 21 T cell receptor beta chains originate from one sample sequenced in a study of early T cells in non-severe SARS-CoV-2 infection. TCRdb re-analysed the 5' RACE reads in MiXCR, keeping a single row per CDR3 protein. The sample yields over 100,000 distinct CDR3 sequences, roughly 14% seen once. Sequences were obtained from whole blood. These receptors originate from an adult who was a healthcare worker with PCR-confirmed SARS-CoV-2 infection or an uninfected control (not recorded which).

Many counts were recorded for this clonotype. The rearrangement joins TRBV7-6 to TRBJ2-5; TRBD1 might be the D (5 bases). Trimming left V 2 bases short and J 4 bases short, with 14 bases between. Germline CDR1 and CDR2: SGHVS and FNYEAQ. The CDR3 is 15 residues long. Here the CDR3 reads CASSLSRGLPETQYF. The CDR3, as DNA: TGTGCCAGCAGCTTAAGTAGGGGCCTCCCAGAGACCCAGTACTTC.

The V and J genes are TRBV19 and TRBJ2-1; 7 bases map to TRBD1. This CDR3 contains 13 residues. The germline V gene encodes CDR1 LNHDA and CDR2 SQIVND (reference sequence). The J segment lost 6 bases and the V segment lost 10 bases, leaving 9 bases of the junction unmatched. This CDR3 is CATTGHMSNEQFF. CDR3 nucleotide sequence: TGTGCCACGACAGGGCACATGAGCAATGAGCAGTTCTTC.

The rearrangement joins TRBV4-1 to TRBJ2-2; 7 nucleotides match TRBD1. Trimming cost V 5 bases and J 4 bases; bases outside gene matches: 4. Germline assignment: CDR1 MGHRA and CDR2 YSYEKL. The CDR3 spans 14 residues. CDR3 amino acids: CASSSYRGTGELFF. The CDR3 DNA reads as TGCGCCAGCAGCAGTTACAGGGGCACCGGGGAGCTGTTTTTT.

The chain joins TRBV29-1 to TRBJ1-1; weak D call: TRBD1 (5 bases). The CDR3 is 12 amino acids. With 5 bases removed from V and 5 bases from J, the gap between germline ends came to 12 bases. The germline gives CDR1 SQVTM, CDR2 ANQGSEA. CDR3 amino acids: CSVFPGGTEAFF. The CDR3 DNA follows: TGCAGCGTTTTTCCGGGGGGTACTGAAGCTTTCTTT.

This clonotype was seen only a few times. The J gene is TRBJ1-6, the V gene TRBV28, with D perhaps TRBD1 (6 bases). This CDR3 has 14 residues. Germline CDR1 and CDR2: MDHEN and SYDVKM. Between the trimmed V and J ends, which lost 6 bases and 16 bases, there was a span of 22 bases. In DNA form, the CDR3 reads TGTGCCAGCAGCACCGGGACCTGGGAAGGGGGGCTCCACTTT. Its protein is CASSTGTWEGGLHF.

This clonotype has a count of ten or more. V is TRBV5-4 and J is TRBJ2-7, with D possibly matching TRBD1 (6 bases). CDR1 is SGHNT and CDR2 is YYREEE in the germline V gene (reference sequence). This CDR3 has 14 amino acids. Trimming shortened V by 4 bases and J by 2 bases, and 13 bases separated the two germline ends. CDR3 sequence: CASSRAGTTYEQYF. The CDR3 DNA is TGTGCCAGCAGCAGGGCCGGGACAACCTACGAGCAGTACTTC.

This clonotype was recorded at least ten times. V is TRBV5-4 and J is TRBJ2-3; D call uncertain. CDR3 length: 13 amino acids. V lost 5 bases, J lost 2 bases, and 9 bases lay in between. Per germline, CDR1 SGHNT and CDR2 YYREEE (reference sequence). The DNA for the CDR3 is TGTGCCAGCAGTCTCCGGACCACAGATACGCAGTATTTT. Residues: CASSLRTTDTQYF.

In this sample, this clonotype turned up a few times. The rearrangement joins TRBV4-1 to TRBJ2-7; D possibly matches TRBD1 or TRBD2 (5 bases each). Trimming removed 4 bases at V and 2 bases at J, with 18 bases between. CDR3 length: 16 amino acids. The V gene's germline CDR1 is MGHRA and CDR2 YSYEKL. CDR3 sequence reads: CASSRILGTEAYEQYF. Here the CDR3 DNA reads TGCGCCAGCAGCCGGATCCTAGGGACGGAGGCCTACGAGCAGTACTTC.

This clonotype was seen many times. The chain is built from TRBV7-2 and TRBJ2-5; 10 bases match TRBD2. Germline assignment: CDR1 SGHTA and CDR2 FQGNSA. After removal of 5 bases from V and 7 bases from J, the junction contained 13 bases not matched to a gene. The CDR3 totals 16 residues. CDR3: CASSLTVAGGAGTQYF. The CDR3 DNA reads TGTGCCAGCAGCCTCACGGTAGCGGGAGGAGCGGGGACCCAGTACTTC.

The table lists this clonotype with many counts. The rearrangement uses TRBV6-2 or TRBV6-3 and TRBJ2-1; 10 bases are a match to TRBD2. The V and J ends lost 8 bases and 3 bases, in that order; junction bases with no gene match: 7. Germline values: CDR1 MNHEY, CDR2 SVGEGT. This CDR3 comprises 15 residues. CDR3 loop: CASRTGTSDYNEQFF. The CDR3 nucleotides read TGTGCCAGCCGTACGGGGACTAGCGACTACAATGAGCAGTTCTTC.

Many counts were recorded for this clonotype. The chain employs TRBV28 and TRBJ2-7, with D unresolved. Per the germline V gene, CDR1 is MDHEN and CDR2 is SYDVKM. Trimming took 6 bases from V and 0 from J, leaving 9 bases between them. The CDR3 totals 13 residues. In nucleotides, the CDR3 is TGTGCCAGCAGGGCAGTCAGCTCCTACGAGCAGTACTTC. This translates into CASRAVSSYEQYF.

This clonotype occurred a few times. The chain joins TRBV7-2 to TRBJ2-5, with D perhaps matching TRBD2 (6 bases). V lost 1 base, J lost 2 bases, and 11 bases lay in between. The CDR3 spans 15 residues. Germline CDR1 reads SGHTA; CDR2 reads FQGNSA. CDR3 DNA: TGTGCCAGCAGCTTAGGTGGAGGGATACAAGAGACCCAGTACTTC. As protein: CASSLGGGIQETQYF.

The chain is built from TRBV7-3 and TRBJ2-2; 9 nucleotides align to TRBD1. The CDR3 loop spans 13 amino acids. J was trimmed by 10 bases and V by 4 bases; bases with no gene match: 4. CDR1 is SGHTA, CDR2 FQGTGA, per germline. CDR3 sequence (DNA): TGTGCCAGCAGCTACGACAGGGGGGAGGAGCTGTTTTTT. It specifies CASSYDRGEELFF.

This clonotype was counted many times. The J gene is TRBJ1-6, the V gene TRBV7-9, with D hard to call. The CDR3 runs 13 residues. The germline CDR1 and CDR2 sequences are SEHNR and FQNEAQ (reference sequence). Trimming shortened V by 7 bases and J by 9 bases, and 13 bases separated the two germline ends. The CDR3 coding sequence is TGTGCCAGCAACCGGGGAAGGAGTTCACCCCTCCACTTT. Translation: CASNRGRSSPLHF.

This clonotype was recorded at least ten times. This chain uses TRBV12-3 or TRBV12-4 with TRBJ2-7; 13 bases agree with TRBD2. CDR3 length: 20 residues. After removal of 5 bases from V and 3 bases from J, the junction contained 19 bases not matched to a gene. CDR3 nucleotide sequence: TGTGCCAGCAGTCCCCCCCATGGACTAGCGGGAGAACCGGGGATCTACGAGCAGTACTTC. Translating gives CASSPPHGLAGEPGIYEQYF.

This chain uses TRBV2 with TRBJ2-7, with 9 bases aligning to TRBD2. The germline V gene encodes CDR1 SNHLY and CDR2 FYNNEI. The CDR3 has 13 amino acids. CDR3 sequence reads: CGCGGGHEYEQYF. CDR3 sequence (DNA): TGTGGCTGCGGGGGGGGGCATGAGTACGAGCAGTACTTC.

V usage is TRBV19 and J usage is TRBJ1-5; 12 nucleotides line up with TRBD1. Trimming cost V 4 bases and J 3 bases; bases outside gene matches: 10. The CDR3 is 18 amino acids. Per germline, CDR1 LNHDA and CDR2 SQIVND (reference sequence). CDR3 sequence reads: CASSTYPGQGALNQPQHF. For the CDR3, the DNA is TGTGCCAGTAGTACTTACCCGGGACAGGGGGCCCTCAATCAGCCCCAGCATTTT. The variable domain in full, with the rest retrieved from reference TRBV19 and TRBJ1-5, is DGGITQSPKYLFRKEGQNVTLSCEQNLNHDAMYWYRQDPGQGLRLIYYSQIVNDFQKGDIAEGYSVSREKKESFPLTVTSAQKNPTAFYLCASSTYPGQGALNQPQHFGDGTRLSIL.

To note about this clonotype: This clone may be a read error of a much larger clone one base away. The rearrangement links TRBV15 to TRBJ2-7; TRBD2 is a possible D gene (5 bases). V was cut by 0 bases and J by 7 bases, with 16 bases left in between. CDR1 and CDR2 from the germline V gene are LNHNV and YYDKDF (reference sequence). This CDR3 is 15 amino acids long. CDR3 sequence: CATSREDFSWEEQYF. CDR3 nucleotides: TGTGCCACCAGCAGAGAGGACTTCTCCTGGGAAGAGCAGTACTTC. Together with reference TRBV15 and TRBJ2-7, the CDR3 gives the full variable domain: DAMVIQNPRYQVTQFGKPVTLSCSQTLNHNVMYWYQQKSSQAPKLLFHYYDKDFNNEADTPDNFQSRRPNTSFCFLDIRSPGLGDTAMYLCATSREDFSWEEQYFGPGTRLTVT.

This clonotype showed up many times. The DNA for the CDR3 is TGTGCCAGCAGTGAACTGATGTCAGATACGCAGTATTTT. This translates into CASSELMSDTQYF. The rearrangement uses TRBV6-1 and TRBJ2-3; D uncertain. CDR1 is MNHNS, CDR2 SASEGT, per germline. The V gene lost 2 bases and the J gene lost 4 bases, with 7 bases spanning the gap. CDR3 length: 13 residues.

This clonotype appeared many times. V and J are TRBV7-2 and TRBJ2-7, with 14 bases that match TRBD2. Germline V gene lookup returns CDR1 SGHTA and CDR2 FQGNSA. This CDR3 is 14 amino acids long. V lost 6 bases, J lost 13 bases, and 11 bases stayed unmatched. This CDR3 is CASRHPGTSGSLYF. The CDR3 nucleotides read TGTGCCAGCAGGCACCCTGGGACTAGCGGGAGCCTTTACTTC.

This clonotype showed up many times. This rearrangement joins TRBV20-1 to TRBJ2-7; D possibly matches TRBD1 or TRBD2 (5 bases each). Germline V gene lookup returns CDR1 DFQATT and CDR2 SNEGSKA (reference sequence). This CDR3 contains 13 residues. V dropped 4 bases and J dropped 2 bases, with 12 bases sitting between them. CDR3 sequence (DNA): TGCAGTGCTAAGTCCGGGACCCCCTACGAGCAGTACTTC. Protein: CSAKSGTPYEQYF.